The TCR beta chain described here comes from a study of cytomegalovirus exposure and HLA in healthy donors. With regard to this clone: The antigen is unknown.

This cohort consisted of healthy bone marrow donors. PCR used 60 Vbeta primers and 13 Jbeta primers. Clones were read by immunoSEQ multiplex PCR, and TCRdb kept only the in-frame ones, dropping some. This sample yields just over 200,000 clones, of which 70% are seen a single time; around 2.6% belongs to the top ten. Trimming took 5 bases from V and 1 from J; bases not matched to a gene: 8. The CDR3 is 15 residues long. Germline V CDR1 and CDR2: SGDLS, YYNGEE. Notes on the study in general: A later analysis showed that HLA-associated TCR beta chains had undergone more clonal expansion than equally common others. The authors assumed roughly uniform sequencing depth across donors for presence/absence analyses. Beyond CMV serostatus, there was no information to go on about immune exposure.

Sequences were obtained from PBMCs. The receptor was derived from a man in his forties or fifties in good health and CMV-seropositive. J is TRBJ1-2 and V is TRBV9; 7 positions agree with TRBD1. The CDR3 DNA reads as TGTGCCAGCAGTGAGGGGGCGCGGAGTAACTATGGCTACACCTTC. This translates into CASSEGARSNYGYTF. The whole variable domain, remainder taken from reference TRBV9 and TRBJ1-2, is DSGVTQTPKHLITATGQRVTLRCSPRSGDLSVYWYQQSLDQGLQFLIQYYNGEERAKGNILERFSAQQFPDLHSELNLSSLELGDSALYFCASSEGARSNYGYTFGSGTRLTVV.